These T cell receptor beta chains were read from a single sample in a study of T cells after somatic rescue of genetic block. The assay was immunoSEQ multiplex PCR, and TCRdb's table has in-frame clones only and misses some. The table lists some 67,000 clones, roughly 94% of them singletons, with approximately 3% in the top ten. Sequencing was carried out using peripheral blood mononuclear cells (PBMCs). These receptors all stem from a man aged 35 to 55. Each CDR3 is given with its conserved first and last residue. The D gene is left open where the match is weak. Size is omitted from some rows. Given values are once, few, many or a class for expanded clones.

length	D	V	size	J	CDR3	DNA
11	.	TRBV6-5	once	TRBJ1-2	CASSSPPSYTF	TGTGCCAGCAGTTCGCCCCCCTCCTACACCTTC
13	.	TRBV6-5	once	TRBJ1-3	CASSYGTGNTIYF	TGTGCCAGCAGTTACGGGACTGGAAACACCATATATTTT
14	.	TRBV25-1	.	TRBJ2-7	CASSEYRAGYEQYF	TGTGCCAGCAGTGAGTACAGGGCTGGCTACGAGCAGTACTTC
14	TRBD1	TRBV7-9	.	TRBJ2-3	CASSMGQGTDTQYF	TGTGCCAGCAGCATGGGACAGGGGACAGATACGCAGTATTTT
14	.	TRBV14	once	TRBJ2-1	CASSHVDPYNEQFF	TGTGCCAGCAGCCATGTAGATCCTTACAATGAGCAGTTCTTC
14	.	TRBV2	.	TRBJ1-6	CASSDWARNSPLHF	TGTGCCAGCAGTGATTGGGCGCGTAATTCACCCCTCCACTTT
17	TRBD1	TRBV5-6	.	TRBJ1-4	CASSFGTGAPNGEKLFF	TGTGCCAGCAGCTTTGGGACAGGGGCCCCCAACGGGGAAAAACTGTTTTTT
15	TRBD1	TRBV9	.	TRBJ2-3	CASSPRDRTADTQYF	TGTGCCAGCAGCCCCCGGGACAGGACCGCAGATACGCAGTATTTT
14	.	TRBV18	.	TRBJ1-4	CASSPGAGSEKLFF	TGTGCCAGCTCACCCGGAGCCGGTTCGGAAAAACTGTTTTTT
15	TRBD2	TRBV11-3	.	TRBJ2-2	CASSPRGANTGELFF	TGTGCCAGCAGCCCTCGGGGGGCGAACACCGGGGAGCTGTTTTTT
13	.	TRBV30	.	TRBJ2-6	CAWSVFGANVLTF	TGTGCCTGGAGTGTATTTGGGGCCAACGTCCTGACTTTC
13	.	TRBV28	few	TRBJ1-2	CASSLSRSYGYTF	TGTGCCAGCAGTTTATCCCGGTCCTATGGCTACACCTTC
13	.	TRBV28	once	TRBJ2-5	CASSLSGRETQYF	TGTGCCAGCAGTTTGTCGGGGAGGGAGACCCAGTACTTC
13	TRBD1	TRBV27	.	TRBJ1-2	CASSPTDRGGYTF	TGTGCCAGCAGTCCAACGGACAGGGGTGGCTACACCTTC
14	.	TRBV6-6	.	TRBJ1-3	CASSYRTRIDTIYF	TGTGCCAGCAGTTACCGGACAAGGATTGACACCATATATTTT
14	TRBD1	TRBV2	.	TRBJ1-2	CASSSDRVRFGYTF	TGTGCCAGCAGTTCGGACAGGGTGCGGTTTGGCTACACCTTC
14	.	TRBV6-1	.	TRBJ2-5	CASSAGSNRETQYF	TGTGCCAGCAGTGCGGGCAGTAACAGGGAGACCCAGTACTTC
14	.	TRBV11-2	once	TRBJ1-1	CASSLRQGRTEAFF	TGTGCCAGCAGCTTAAGGCAGGGCCGCACTGAAGCTTTCTTT
15	TRBD1	TRBV5-5	.	TRBJ2-7	CASSFDRGPTYEQYF	TGTGCCAGCAGTTTCGACAGGGGCCCTACCTACGAGCAGTACTTC
14	.	TRBV6-5	once	TRBJ1-1	CATRLLRSNTEAFF	TGTGCCACCAGGCTTTTGAGGTCTAACACTGAAGCTTTCTTT
16	TRBD1	TRBV7-2	.	TRBJ1-6	CASSLQQGGPNSPLHF	TGTGCCAGCAGCTTACAACAAGGGGGCCCCAATTCACCCCTCCACTTT
14	.	TRBV10-3	once	TRBJ2-3	CAISRGAHTDTQYF	TGTGCCATCAGTCGCGGGGCCCACACAGATACGCAGTATTTT
15	.	TRBV4-1	.	TRBJ2-1	CASSQDRPGYNEQFF	TGCGCCAGCAGCCAAGATCGGCCCGGTTACAATGAGCAGTTCTTC
16	.	TRBV6-6	.	TRBJ2-1	CASSRTTGSSYNEQFF	TGTGCCAGCAGCCGTACTACAGGGAGCTCCTACAATGAGCAGTTCTTC
17	.	TRBV7-9	.	TRBJ1-1	CASSSPLVVGQGAEAFF	TGTGCCAGCAGCTCGCCCCTTGTAGTAGGGCAGGGAGCTGAAGCTTTCTTT
12	.	TRBV2	.	TRBJ2-1	CASTSQDNEQFF	TGTGCCAGCACCTCACAAGACAATGAGCAGTTCTTC
18	TRBD2	TRBV5-1	.	TRBJ2-3	CASSLPSGTSGSTDTQYF	TGCGCCAGCAGCTTGCCCTCGGGGACTAGCGGGAGCACAGATACGCAGTATTTT
14	TRBD2	TRBV25-1	.	TRBJ2-3	CASSAGRAQDTQYF	TGTGCCAGCAGTGCCGGGAGGGCCCAAGATACGCAGTATTTT
18	TRBD2	TRBV6-1	.	TRBJ2-5	CASSESRASGVHRETQYF	TGTGCCAGCAGTGAAAGCCGCGCTAGCGGGGTTCATCGGGAGACCCAGTACTTC
20	TRBD2	TRBV9	once	TRBJ2-1	CASSAQGLAGVGVGNNEQFF	TGTGCCAGCAGCGCTCAGGGACTAGCGGGAGTGGGGGTGGGGAACAATGAGCAGTTCTTC
14	.	TRBV19	.	TRBJ2-2	CASMRGAQTGELFF	TGTGCCAGTATGAGGGGGGCCCAAACCGGGGAGCTGTTTTTT
16	TRBD2	TRBV5-6	.	TRBJ2-3	CASSRTSGGWSDTQYF	TGTGCCAGCAGCCGAACTAGCGGGGGGTGGTCAGATACGCAGTATTTT
12	.	TRBV5-1	.	TRBJ2-7	CASSLGGFEQYF	TGCGCCAGCAGCTTGGGAGGGTTCGAGCAGTACTTC
15	TRBD1	TRBV15	.	TRBJ1-4	CATSRDRQGYEKLFF	TGTGCCACCAGCAGAGATCGACAGGGATATGAAAAACTGTTTTTT
15	TRBD1	TRBV2	.	TRBJ1-5	CASSAGGQTNQPQHF	TGTGCCAGCAGTGCGGGGGGACAGACTAATCAGCCCCAGCATTTT
14	.	TRBV9	once	TRBJ2-7	CASSVFPGSYEQYF	TGTGCCAGCAGCGTATTCCCAGGTTCCTACGAGCAGTACTTC
15	.	TRBV6-5	.	TRBJ1-6	CASSRSTGPNSPLHF	TGTGCCAGCAGTCGGTCTACTGGCCCTAATTCACCCCTCCACTTT
13	.	TRBV6-6	.	TRBJ1-5	CASIGQLNQPQHF	TGTGCCAGCATCGGACAGCTCAATCAGCCCCAGCATTTT
14	TRBD2	TRBV9	once	TRBJ2-3	CASSPPGGIGTQYF	TGTGCCAGCAGCCCGCCCGGGGGGATTGGCACGCAGTATTTT
13	.	TRBV7-6	.	TRBJ2-7	CASSPQEIYEQYF	TGTGCCAGCAGCCCACAGGAAATCTACGAGCAGTACTTC
15	TRBD1	TRBV28	few	TRBJ1-1	CASNTLGTGATEAFF	TGTGCCAGCAACACATTGGGGACAGGGGCCACTGAAGCTTTCTTT
13	.	TRBV27	.	TRBJ2-7	CASSLGLSYEQYF	TGTGCCAGCAGTTTAGGACTGTCCTACGAGCAGTACTTC
17	TRBD2	TRBV4-2	.	TRBJ2-7	CASSQIPGTSQAYEQYF	TGTGCCAGCAGCCAAATACCCGGGACTAGTCAAGCCTACGAGCAGTACTTC
17	.	TRBV19	.	TRBJ2-6	CASSIGAGRTGANVLTF	TGTGCCAGTAGTATAGGGGCGGGGCGAACTGGGGCCAACGTCCTGACTTTC
13	.	TRBV28	.	TRBJ1-1	CASSPLGGSKAFF	TGTGCCAGCAGCCCCCTCGGGGGGAGTAAGGCTTTCTTT
15	.	TRBV30	.	TRBJ2-2	CAWSGRVLNTGELFF	TGTGCCTGGAGCGGCAGGGTACTCAACACCGGGGAGCTGTTTTTT
21	TRBD2	TRBV7-8	.	TRBJ2-5	CASSLYLRTSGRGLHQETQYF	TGTGCCAGCAGCTTATATTTACGGACTAGCGGAAGGGGCCTCCATCAAGAGACCCAGTACTTC
13	.	TRBV2	few	TRBJ1-5	CASSWGENQPQHF	TGTGCCAGCAGTTGGGGGGAAAATCAGCCCCAGCATTTT
17	TRBD2	TRBV4-1	.	TRBJ2-1	CASSQGSTSGGSGEQFF	TGCGCCAGCAGCCAAGGGTCGACCAGCGGGGGTAGCGGTGAGCAGTTCTTC
17	TRBD1	TRBV11-2	.	TRBJ2-2	CASSLDPTGAGTGELFF	TGTGCCAGCAGCTTAGATCCGACAGGGGCGGGCACCGGGGAGCTGTTTTTT
13	.	TRBV11-1	.	TRBJ2-7	CASRPRRTYEQYF	TGTGCCAGCAGACCGAGGCGAACCTACGAGCAGTACTTC
13	TRBD1	TRBV6-4	.	TRBJ1-2	CASNWDRLYGYTF	TGTGCCAGTAACTGGGACAGGCTCTATGGCTACACCTTC